Here is one TCR beta chain with its context. The antigen is unknown. The sample originates from a study of T cell responses to AZD1222 COVID-19 vaccine. Study-wide points: Regions 160-218 and 743-854 held dominance among vaccine-associated CD4 TCRs, which spanned spike. Donors were mostly white British, more females; clonal diversity possibly underestimated. Compared with day 0, the breadth and depth of the Spike-specific TCR repertoire rose significantly after two doses of AZD1222.

Second-dose schedules of about 4 or about 12 weeks were combined. The protocol was immunoSEQ multiplex PCR, while the TCRdb copy is restricted to in-frame clones and leaves out a portion. The sample lists around 120,000 clones; around 93% were seen once. The sequencing here drew on peripheral blood, taken 28 days after the second AZD1222 dose. The clonotype comes from an adult who received the AZD1222 COVID-19 vaccine.

The CDR3 is CASRMPGTNGYTF. The CDR3 bases are TGTGCCAGCAGAATGCCCGGGACGAACGGCTACACCTTC. The genes are TRBV28 and TRBJ1-2, with a weak D call TRBD1 (5 bases). The germline CDR1 and CDR2 sequences are MDHEN and SYDVKM. There are 13 residues in the CDR3. V shed 6 bases and J shed 8 bases, with 16 bases lying between them.